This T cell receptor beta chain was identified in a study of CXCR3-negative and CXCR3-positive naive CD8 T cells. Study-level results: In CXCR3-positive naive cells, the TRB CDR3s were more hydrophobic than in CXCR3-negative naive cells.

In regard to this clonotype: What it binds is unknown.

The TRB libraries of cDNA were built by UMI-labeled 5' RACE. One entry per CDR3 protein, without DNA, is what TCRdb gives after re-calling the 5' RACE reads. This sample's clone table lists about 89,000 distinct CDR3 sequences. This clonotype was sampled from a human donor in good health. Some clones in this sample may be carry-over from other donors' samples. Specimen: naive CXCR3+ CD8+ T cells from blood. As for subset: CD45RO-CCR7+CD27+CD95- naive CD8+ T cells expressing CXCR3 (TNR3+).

This CDR3 is CASSPGLAGGYEQYF. This chain links TRBV5-1 with TRBJ2-7; TCRdb lists TRBD2, though no DNA is available to test this call. Looked up from germline, CDR1 is SGHRS and CDR2 is YFSETQ. This CDR3 has 15 residues.